This is a list of T cell receptor beta chains from one sample in a study of T cell responses to AZD1222 COVID-19 vaccine. TCRdb's table, derived via immunoSEQ multiplex PCR, lists solely in-frame clones and lacks some. The data hold 95,000 to 100,000 clones, with 90% to 95% observed a single time. Sequencing was performed on peripheral blood, taken on day 0 of AZD1222 vaccination. The source is an adult in good health. The CDR3 runs from the conserved cysteine through the conserved F or W. The D gene is left open where the match is weak. Clone size is shown for a subset of rows, as once, few, many or a class of expanded clone.

v_gene	abundance	d_gene	j_gene	CDR3aa	CDR3nt
TRBV19	NA	NA	TRBJ1-4	CASSMREKLFF	TGTGCCAGTAGTATGCGGGAAAAACTGTTTTTT
TRBV18	once	TRBD1	TRBJ1-2	CASSPGDRGSGYTF	TGTGCCAGCTCACCGGGGGACAGGGGATCGGGCTACACCTTC
TRBV11-2	NA	NA	TRBJ1-5	CASSLVAGKGQPQHF	TGTGCCAGCAGCTTAGTGGCGGGGAAAGGACAGCCCCAGCATTTT
TRBV7-6	NA	TRBD2	TRBJ2-1	CASSFHTTSGGHNEQFF	TGTGCCAGCAGCTTCCATACGACTAGCGGGGGCCACAATGAGCAGTTCTTC
TRBV10-2	once	TRBD1	TRBJ1-6	CASIDRGNSPLHF	TGCGCCAGCATTGACAGGGGTAATTCACCCCTCCACTTT
TRBV4-3	NA	NA	TRBJ2-1	CASSQDRQTEQFF	TGCGCCAGCAGCCAAGATCGCCAGACTGAGCAGTTCTTC
TRBV5-1	NA	NA	TRBJ2-3	CASSRVVGTSTDTQYF	TGCGCCAGCAGCCGGGTGGTTGGGACTAGCACAGATACGCAGTATTTT
TRBV6-5	NA	NA	TRBJ2-2	CASSYVSFTGELFF	TGTGCCAGCAGTTACGTCAGCTTTACCGGGGAGCTGTTTTTT
TRBV20-1	NA	NA	TRBJ2-1	CSARPRDEQFF	TGCAGTGCTAGACCGCGGGATGAGCAGTTCTTC
TRBV7-2	NA	NA	TRBJ1-5	CASSLVGIPQHF	TGTGCCAGCAGCTTAGTAGGCATCCCCCAGCATTTT
TRBV4-1	NA	NA	TRBJ2-7	CASSPFGGQPYEQYF	TGCGCCAGCAGTCCCTTCGGAGGACAACCCTACGAGCAGTACTTC
TRBV27	NA	NA	TRBJ1-4	CASSPGYEKLFF	TGTGCCAGCAGTCCTGGGTATGAAAAACTGTTTTTT
TRBV6-5	NA	TRBD1	TRBJ2-6	CASRTRTGGDNVLTF	TGTGCCAGCAGAACGAGGACAGGGGGAGACAACGTCCTGACTTTC
TRBV6-6	NA	NA	TRBJ1-6	CASTPTRHPLPSPLHF	TGTGCCAGCACCCCTACCCGTCATCCCCTACCTTCACCCCTCCACTTT
TRBV28	NA	TRBD1	TRBJ2-7	CASRTTGQSSYEQYF	TGTGCCAGCAGGACCACGGGACAGTCCTCCTACGAGCAGTACTTC
TRBV3-1/TRBV3-2	NA	TRBD1	TRBJ1-2	CASSLHRGQNYGYTF	TGTGCCAGCAGCCTGCACAGGGGGCAGAACTATGGCTACACCTTC
TRBV7-9	NA	NA	TRBJ2-1	CASSFRYNEQFF	TGTGCCAGCAGCTTCCGGTACAATGAGCAGTTCTTC
TRBV19	NA	TRBD2	TRBJ2-3	CASRRMGAGEADTQYF	TGTGCCAGCCGCCGGATGGGAGCGGGGGAGGCAGATACGCAGTATTTT
TRBV10-3	NA	NA	TRBJ1-1	CAISGRGGLNLMNTEAFF	TGTGCCATCAGTGGGAGGGGGGGTCTCAACCTTATGAACACTGAAGCTTTCTTT
TRBV6-5	NA	NA	TRBJ1-5	CASSATDSNQPQHF	TGTGCCAGCAGCGCGACAGATAGCAATCAGCCCCAGCATTTT
TRBV7-9	NA	TRBD2	TRBJ2-1	CASSHPLAGGLSNEQFF	TGTGCCAGCAGCCACCCGCTTGCGGGGGGGTTGAGCAATGAGCAGTTCTTC
TRBV4-1	NA	NA	TRBJ2-2	CASSPRVTSNTGELFF	TGCGCCAGCAGCCCACGGGTCACCTCGAACACCGGGGAGCTGTTTTTT
TRBV29-1	NA	NA	TRBJ2-5	CSVDRAGGETQYF	TGCAGCGTTGATCGAGCGGGCGGAGAGACCCAGTACTTC
TRBV11-1	NA	NA	TRBJ2-2	CASSFSTGELFF	TGTGCCAGCAGCTTTAGTACCGGGGAGCTGTTTTTT
TRBV11-2	NA	NA	TRBJ2-7	CASSSLRTYEQYF	TGTGCCAGCAGCTCCCTCCGGACCTACGAGCAGTACTTC
TRBV2	NA	TRBD1	TRBJ1-1	CASTRDRALGEAFF	TGTGCCAGCACTAGAGACAGGGCACTGGGTGAAGCTTTCTTT
TRBV7-2	NA	NA	TRBJ1-2	CASSLVGAVAYGYTF	TGTGCCAGCAGCTTAGTGGGAGCAGTCGCCTATGGCTACACCTTC
TRBV5-5	NA	NA	TRBJ1-6	CASSRDSSSYNSPLHF	TGTGCCAGCAGCCGGGACTCCAGCTCCTATAATTCACCCCTCCACTTT
TRBV7-8	NA	NA	TRBJ1-4	CASSINLIREKLFF	TGTGCCAGCAGCATCAATCTAATACGTGAAAAACTGTTTTTT
TRBV6-4	NA	NA	TRBJ2-7	CASSEEEGSYEQYF	TGTGCCAGCAGTGAGGAAGAGGGGAGCTACGAGCAGTACTTC